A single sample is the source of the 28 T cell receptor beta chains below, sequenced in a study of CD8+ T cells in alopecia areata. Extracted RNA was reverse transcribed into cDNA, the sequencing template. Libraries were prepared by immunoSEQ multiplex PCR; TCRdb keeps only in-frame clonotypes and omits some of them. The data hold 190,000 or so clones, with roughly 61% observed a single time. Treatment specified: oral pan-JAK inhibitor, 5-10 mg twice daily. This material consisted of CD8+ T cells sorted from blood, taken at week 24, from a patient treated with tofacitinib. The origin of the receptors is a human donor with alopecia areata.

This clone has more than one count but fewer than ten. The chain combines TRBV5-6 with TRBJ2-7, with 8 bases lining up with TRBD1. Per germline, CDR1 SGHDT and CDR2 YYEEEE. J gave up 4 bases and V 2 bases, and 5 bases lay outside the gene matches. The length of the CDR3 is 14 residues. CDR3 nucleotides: TGTGCCAGCAGCTTTGGACAGGGATATTACGAGCAGTACTTC. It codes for CASSFGQGYYEQYF.

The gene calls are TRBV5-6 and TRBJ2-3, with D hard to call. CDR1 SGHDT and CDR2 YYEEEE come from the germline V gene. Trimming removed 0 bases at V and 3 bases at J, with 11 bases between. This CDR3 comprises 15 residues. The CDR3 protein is CASSLGSRNTDTQYF. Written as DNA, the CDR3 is TGTGCCAGCAGCTTGGGAAGTAGGAATACAGATACGCAGTATTTT.

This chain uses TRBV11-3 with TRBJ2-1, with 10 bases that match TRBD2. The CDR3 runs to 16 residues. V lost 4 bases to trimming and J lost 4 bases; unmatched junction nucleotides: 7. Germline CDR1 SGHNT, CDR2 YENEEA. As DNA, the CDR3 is TGTGCCAGCAGCTCCCCTCTAGCGGGGGAGTACAATGAGCAGTTCTTC. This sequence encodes CASSSPLAGEYNEQFF.

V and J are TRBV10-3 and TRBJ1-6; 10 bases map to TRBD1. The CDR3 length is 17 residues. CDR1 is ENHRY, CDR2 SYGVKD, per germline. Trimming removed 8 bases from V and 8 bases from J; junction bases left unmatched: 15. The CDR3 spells CAIGDRGHPSPYSPLHF. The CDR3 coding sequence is TGTGCCATCGGGGACAGGGGCCACCCTTCCCCCTATTCACCCCTCCACTTT.

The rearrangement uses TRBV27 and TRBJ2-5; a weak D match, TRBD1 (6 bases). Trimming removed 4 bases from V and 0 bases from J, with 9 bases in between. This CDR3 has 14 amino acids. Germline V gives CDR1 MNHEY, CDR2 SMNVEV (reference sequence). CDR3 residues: CASSYNRDQETQYF. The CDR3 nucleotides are TGTGCCAGCAGTTACAACAGGGACCAAGAGACCCAGTACTTC.

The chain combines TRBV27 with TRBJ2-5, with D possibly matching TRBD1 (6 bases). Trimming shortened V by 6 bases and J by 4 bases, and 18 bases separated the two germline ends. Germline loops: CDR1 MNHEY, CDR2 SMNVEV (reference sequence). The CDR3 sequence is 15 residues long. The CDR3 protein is CASSPPGQQGETQYF. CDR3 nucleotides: TGTGCCAGCAGCCCACCGGGACAACAGGGAGAGACCCAGTACTTC.

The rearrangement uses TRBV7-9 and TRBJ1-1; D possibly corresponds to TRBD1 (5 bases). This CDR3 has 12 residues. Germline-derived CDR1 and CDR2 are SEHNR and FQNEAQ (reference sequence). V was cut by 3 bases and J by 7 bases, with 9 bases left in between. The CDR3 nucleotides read TGTGCCAGCAGCTTGGGAGGGGATGAAGCTTTCTTT. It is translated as CASSLGGDEAFF.

The CDR3: CAWATGTGNTIYF. DNA for the CDR3: TGTGCCTGGGCGACAGGGACGGGAAACACCATATATTTT. J is TRBJ1-3 and V is TRBV30; 7 positions agree with TRBD1. This CDR3 region has 13 residues. With V trimmed by 5 bases and J by 4 bases, 5 bases remained unmatched. Germline V gene lookup returns CDR1 GTSNPN and CDR2 SVGIG (reference sequence).

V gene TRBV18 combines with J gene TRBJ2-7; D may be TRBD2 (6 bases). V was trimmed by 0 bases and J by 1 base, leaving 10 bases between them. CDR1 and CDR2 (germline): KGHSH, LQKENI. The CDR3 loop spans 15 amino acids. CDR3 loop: CASSPPERGSYEQYF. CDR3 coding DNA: TGTGCCAGCTCACCACCGGAACGGGGGTCCTACGAGCAGTACTTC. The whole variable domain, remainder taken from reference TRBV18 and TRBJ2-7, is NAGVMQNPRHLVRRRGQEARLRCSPMKGHSHVYWYRQLPEEGLKFMVYLQKENIIDESGMPKERFSAEFPKEGPSILRIQQVVRGDSAAYFCASSPPERGSYEQYFGPGTRLTVT.

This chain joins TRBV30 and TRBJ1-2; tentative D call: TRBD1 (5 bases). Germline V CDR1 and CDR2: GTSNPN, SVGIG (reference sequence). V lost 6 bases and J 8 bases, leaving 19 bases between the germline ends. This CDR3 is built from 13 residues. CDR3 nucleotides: TGTGCCTGCCAAGGTTCGGGGACGTCCGGCTACACCTTC. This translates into CACQGSGTSGYTF.

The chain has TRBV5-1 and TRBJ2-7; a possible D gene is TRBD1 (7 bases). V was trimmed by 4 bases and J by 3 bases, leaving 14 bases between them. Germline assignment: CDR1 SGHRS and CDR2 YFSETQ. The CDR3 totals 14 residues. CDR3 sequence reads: CASSAGQIDYEQYF. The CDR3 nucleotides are TGCGCCAGCAGCGCGGGACAGATTGACTACGAGCAGTACTTC.

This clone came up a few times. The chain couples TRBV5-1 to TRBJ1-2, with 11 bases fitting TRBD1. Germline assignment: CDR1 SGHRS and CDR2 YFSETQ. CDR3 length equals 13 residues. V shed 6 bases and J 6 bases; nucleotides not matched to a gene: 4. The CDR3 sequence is CASTGQGVDGYTF. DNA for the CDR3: TGCGCCAGCACGGGACAGGGGGTCGATGGCTACACCTTC.

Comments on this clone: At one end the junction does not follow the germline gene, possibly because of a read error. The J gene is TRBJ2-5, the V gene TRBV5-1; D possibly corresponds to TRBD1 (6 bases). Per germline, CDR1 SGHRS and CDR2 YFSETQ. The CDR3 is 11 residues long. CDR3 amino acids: CASSLEQGSDF. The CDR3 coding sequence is TGCGCCAGCAGCTTAGAGCAGGGGTCTGACTTC.

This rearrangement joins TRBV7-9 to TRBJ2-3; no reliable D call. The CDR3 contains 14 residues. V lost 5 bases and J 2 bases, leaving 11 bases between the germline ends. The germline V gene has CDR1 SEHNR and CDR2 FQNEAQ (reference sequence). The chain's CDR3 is CASSPDQDTDTQYF. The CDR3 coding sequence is TGTGCCAGCAGCCCGGACCAAGACACAGATACGCAGTATTTT.

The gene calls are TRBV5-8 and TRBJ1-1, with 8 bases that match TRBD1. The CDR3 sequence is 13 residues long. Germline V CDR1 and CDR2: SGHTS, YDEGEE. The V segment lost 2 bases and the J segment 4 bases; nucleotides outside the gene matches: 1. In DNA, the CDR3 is TGTGCCAGCAGCTTTCAGGGGGCCACTGAAGCTTTCTTT. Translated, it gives CASSFQGATEAFF.

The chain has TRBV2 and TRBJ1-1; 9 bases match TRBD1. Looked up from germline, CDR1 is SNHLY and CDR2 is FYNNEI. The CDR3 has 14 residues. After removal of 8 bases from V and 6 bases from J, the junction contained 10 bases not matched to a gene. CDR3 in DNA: TGTGCCAGCGGAAACACAGGGGGCGGCTCTGAAGCTTTCTTT. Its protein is CASGNTGGGSEAFF.

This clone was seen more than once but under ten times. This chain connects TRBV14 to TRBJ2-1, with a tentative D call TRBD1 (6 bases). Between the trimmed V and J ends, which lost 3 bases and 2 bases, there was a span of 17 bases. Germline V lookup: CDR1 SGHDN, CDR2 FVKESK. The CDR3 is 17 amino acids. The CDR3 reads CASSHTLGTKPYNEQFF. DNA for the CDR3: TGTGCCAGCAGCCACACTCTAGGGACAAAGCCCTACAATGAGCAGTTCTTC.

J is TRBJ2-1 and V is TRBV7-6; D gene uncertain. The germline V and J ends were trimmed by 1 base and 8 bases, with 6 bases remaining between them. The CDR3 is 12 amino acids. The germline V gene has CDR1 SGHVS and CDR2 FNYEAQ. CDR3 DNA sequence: TGTGCCAGCAGCTTAGGGCAGGATGAGCAGTTCTTC. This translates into CASSLGQDEQFF.

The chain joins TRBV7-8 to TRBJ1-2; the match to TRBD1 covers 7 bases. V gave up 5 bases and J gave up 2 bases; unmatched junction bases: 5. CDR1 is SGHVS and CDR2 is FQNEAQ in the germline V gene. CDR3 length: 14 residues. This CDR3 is CASSPQTGNYGYTF. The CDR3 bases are TGTGCCAGCAGCCCCCAGACAGGGAACTATGGCTACACCTTC.

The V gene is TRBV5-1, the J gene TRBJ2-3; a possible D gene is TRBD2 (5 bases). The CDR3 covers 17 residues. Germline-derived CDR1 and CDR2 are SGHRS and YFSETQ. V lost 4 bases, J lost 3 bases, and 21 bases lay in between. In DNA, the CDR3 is TGCGCCAGCAGCCACCATGCGGCGGGCGGCCAGACAGATACGCAGTATTTT. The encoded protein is CASSHHAAGGQTDTQYF. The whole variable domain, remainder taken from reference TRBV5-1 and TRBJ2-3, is KAGVTQTPRYLIKTRGQQVTLSCSPISGHRSVSWYQQTPGQGLQFLFEYFSETQRNKGNFPGRFSGRQFSNSRSEMNVSTLELGDSALYLCASSHHAAGGQTDTQYFGPGTRLTVL.

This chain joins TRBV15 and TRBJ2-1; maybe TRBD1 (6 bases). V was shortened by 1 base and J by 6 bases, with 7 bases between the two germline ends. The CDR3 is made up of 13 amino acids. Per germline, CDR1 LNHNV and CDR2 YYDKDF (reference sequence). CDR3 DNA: TGTGCCACCAGCAGAGGAGGGGGCAATGAGCAGTTCTTC. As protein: CATSRGGGNEQFF.

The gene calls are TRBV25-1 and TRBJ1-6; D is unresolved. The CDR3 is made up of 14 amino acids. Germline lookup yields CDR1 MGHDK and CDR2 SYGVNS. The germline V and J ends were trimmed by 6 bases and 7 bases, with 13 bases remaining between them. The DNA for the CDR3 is TGTGCCAGCAGCGACGCTGGGAGCAATTCACCCCTCCACTTT. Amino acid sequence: CASSDAGSNSPLHF.

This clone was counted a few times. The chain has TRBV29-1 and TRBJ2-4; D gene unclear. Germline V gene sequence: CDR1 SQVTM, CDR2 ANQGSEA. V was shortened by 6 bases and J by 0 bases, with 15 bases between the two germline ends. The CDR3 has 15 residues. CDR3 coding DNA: TGCAGCGTGGTGGCAGGAGTCCTAGCCAAAAACATTCAGTACTTC. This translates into CSVVAGVLAKNIQYF.

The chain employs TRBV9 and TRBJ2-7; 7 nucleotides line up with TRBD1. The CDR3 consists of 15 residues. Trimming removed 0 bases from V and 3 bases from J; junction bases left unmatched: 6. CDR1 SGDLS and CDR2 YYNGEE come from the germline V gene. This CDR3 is CASSVGFGDSYEQYF. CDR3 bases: TGTGCCAGCAGCGTAGGATTCGGGGACAGCTACGAGCAGTACTTC.

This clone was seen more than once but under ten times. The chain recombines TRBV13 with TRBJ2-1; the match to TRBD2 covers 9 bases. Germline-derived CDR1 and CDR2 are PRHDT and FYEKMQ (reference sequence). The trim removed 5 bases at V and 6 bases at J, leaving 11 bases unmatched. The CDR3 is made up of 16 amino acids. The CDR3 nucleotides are TGTGCCAGCAGCCCGACCCGGCGGGGGGGGGCCAATGAGCAGTTCTTC. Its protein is CASSPTRRGGANEQFF.

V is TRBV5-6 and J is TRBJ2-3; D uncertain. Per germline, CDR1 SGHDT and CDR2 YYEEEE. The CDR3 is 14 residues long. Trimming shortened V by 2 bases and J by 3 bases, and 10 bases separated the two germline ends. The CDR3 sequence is CASSFPSKTDTQYF. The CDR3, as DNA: TGTGCCAGCAGCTTTCCGAGCAAGACAGATACGCAGTATTTT.

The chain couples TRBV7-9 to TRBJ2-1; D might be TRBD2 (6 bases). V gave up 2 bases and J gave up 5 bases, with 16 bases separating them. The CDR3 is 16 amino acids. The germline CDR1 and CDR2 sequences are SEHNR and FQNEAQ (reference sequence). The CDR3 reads CASSLLPRDGNNEQFF. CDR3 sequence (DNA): TGTGCCAGCAGCTTACTCCCGCGGGACGGAAACAATGAGCAGTTCTTC.

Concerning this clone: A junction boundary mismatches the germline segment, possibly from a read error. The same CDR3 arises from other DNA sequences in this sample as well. The CDR3 region has the DNA TGTGCCTGGAGTGAGGCCTATGAGCAGTACTTC. This gives the protein CAWSEAYEQYF. This chain joins TRBV30 and TRBJ2-7; D ambiguous. The germline V gene has CDR1 GTSNPN and CDR2 SVGIG (reference sequence). The CDR3 covers 11 residues. Complete variable domain (other parts from reference TRBV30 and TRBJ2-7): SQTIHQWPATLVQPVGSPLSLECTVEGTSNPNLYWYRQAAGRGLQLLFYSVGIGQISSEVPQNLSASRPQDRQFILSSKKLLLSDSGFYLCAWSEAYEQYFGPGTRLTVT.